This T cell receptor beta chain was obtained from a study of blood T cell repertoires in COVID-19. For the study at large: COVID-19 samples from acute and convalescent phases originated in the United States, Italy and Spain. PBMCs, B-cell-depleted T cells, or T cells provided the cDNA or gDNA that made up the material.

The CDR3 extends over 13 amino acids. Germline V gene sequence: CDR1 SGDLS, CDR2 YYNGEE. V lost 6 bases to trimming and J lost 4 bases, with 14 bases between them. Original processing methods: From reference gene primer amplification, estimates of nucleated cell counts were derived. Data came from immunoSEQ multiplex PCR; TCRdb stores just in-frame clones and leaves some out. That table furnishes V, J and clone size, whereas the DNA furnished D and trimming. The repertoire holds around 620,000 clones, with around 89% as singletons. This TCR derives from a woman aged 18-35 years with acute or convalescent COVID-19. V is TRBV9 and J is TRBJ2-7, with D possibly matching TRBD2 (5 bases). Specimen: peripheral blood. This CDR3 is CASKVTGRYEQYF. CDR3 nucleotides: TGTGCCAGCAAGGTTACGGGAAGGTACGAGCAGTACTTC.